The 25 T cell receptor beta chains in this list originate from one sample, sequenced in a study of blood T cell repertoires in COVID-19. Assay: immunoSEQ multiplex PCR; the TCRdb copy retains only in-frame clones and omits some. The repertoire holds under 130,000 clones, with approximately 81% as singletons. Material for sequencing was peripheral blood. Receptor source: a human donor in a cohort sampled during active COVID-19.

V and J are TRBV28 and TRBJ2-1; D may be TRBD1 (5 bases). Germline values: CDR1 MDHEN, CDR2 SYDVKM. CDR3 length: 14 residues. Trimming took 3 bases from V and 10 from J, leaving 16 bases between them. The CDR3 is CASSFGAGRGEQFF. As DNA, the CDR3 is TGTGCCAGCAGTTTTGGGGCCGGGCGCGGCGAGCAGTTCTTC.

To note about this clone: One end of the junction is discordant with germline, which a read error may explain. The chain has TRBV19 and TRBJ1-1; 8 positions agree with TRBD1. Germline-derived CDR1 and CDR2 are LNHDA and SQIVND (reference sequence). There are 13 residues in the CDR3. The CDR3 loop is CASSPGQGSERVF. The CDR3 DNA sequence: TGTGCCAGTAGTCCTGGACAGGGATCCGAGCGGGTCTTT.

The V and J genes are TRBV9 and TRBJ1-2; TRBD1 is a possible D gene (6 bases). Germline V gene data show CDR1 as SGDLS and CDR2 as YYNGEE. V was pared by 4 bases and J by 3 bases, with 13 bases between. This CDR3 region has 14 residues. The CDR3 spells CASSRGGVYYGYTF. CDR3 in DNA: TGTGCCAGCAGCAGGGGGGGTGTATACTATGGCTACACCTTC.

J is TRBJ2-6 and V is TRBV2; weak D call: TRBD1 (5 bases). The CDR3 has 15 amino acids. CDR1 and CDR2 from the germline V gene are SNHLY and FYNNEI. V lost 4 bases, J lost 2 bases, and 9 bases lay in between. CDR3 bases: TGTGCCAGCAGTGTATGGGGCCCTGGGGCCAACGTCCTGACTTTC. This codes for CASSVWGPGANVLTF.

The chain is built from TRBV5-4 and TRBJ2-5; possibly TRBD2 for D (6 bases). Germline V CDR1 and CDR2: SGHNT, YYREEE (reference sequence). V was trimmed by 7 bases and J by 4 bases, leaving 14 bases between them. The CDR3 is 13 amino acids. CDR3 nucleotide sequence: TGTGCCAGCGGACGGGAGTCGGGAGAGACCCAGTACTTC. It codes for CASGRESGETQYF.

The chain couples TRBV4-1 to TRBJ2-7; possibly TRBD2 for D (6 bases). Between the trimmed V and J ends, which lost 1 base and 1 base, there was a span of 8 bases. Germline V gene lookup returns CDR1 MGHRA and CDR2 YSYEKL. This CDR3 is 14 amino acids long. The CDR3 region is CASSQVRGSYEQYF. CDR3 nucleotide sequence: TGCGCCAGCAGCCAAGTACGGGGGTCCTACGAGCAGTACTTC.

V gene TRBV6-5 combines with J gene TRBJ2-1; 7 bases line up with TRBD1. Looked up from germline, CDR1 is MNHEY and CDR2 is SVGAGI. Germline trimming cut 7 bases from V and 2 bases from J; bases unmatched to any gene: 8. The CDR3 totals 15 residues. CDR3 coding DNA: TGTGCCAGCACCGAGGGACAGCTCACCTACAATGAGCAGTTCTTC. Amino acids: CASTEGQLTYNEQFF.

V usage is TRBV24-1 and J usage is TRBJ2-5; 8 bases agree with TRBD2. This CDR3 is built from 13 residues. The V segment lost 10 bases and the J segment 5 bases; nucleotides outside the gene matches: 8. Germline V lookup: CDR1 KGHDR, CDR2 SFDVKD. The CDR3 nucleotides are TGTGCCACTTCGGGAGGGGCGAGGGAGACCCAGTACTTC. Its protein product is CATSGGARETQYF.

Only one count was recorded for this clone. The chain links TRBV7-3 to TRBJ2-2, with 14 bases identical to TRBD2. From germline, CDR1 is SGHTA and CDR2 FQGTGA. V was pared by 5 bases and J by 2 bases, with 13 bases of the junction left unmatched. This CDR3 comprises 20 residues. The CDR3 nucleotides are TGTGCCAGCAGCCCCGGGACTAGCGGGAGAAGCCCTGCAAACACCGGGGAGCTGTTTTTT. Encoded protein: CASSPGTSGRSPANTGELFF.

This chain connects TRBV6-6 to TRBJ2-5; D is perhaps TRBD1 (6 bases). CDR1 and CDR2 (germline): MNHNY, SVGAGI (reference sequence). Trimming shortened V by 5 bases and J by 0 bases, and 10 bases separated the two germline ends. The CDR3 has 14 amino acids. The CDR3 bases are TGTGCCAGCAGTCAAGGACAGTACCAAGAGACCCAGTACTTC. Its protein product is CASSQGQYQETQYF.

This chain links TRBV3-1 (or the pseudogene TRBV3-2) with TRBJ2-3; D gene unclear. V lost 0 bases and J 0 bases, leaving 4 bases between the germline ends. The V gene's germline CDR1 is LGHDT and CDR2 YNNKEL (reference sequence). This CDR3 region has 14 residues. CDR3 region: CASSQDRSTDTQYF. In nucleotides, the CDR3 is TGTGCCAGCAGCCAAGATAGAAGCACAGATACGCAGTATTTT.

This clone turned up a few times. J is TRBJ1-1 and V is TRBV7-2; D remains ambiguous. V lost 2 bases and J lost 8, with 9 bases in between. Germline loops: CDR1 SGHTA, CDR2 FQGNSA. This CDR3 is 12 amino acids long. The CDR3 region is CASSLNRWEAFF. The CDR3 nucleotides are TGTGCCAGCAGCTTAAACCGGTGGGAAGCTTTCTTT.

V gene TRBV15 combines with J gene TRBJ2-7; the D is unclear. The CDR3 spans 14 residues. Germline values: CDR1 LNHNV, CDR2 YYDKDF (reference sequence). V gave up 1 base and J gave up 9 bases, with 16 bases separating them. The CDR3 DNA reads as TGTGCCACCAGCAGAGTGGGCCGTGGCGATTGGCAGTACTTC. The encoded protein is CATSRVGRGDWQYF.

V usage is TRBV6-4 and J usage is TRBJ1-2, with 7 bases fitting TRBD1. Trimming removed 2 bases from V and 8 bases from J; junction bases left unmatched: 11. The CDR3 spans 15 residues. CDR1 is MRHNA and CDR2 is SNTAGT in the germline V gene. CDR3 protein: CASSDGAEGARGYTF. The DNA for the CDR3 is TGTGCCAGCAGTGACGGGGCGGAGGGGGCAAGGGGCTACACCTTC.

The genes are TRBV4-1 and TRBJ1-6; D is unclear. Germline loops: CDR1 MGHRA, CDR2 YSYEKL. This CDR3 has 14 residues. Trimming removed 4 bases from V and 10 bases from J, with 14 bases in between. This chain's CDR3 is CASSPLEGGSPLHF. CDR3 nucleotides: TGCGCCAGCAGCCCCCTGGAGGGAGGCTCACCCCTCCACTTT.

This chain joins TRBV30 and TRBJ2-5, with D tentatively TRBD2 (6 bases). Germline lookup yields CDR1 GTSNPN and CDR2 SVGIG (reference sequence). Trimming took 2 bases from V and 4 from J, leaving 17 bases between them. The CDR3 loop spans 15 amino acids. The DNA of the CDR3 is TGTGCCTGGAGTCGGAGGGGTCATCCTAGAGAGACCCAGTACTTC. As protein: CAWSRRGHPRETQYF. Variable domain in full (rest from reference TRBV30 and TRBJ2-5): SQTIHQWPATLVQPVGSPLSLECTVEGTSNPNLYWYRQAAGRGLQLLFYSVGIGQISSEVPQNLSASRPQDRQFILSSKKLLLSDSGFYLCAWSRRGHPRETQYFGPGTRLLVL.

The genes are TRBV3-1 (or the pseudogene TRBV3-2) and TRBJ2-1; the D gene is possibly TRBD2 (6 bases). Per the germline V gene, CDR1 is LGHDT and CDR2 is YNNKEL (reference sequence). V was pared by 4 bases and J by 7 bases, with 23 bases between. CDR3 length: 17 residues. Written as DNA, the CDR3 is TGTGCCAGCAGCCTAAACAGCGGGCGGGGAGGTACGAATGAGCAGTTCTTC. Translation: CASSLNSGRGGTNEQFF.

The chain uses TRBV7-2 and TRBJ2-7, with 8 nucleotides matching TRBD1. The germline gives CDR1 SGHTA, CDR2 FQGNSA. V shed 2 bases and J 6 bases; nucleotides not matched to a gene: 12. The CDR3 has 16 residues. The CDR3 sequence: CASSLFLGQGAGEQYF. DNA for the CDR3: TGTGCCAGCAGCTTATTTCTAGGACAGGGAGCTGGCGAGCAGTACTTC.

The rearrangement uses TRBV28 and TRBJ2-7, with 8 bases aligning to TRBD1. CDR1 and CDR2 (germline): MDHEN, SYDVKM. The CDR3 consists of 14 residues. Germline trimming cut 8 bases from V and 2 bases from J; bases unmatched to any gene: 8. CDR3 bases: TGTGCCAGCTTGGGGGACAGGCTCGCCTACGAGCAGTACTTC. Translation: CASLGDRLAYEQYF.

The CDR3 loop reads CASSKVGGGYGYTF. DNA of the CDR3: TGTGCCAGCAGCAAAGTGGGAGGGGGCTATGGCTACACCTTC. The chain uses TRBV21-1 and TRBJ1-2. TRBV21-1 is classified as a pseudogene. The CDR3 sequence is 14 residues long.

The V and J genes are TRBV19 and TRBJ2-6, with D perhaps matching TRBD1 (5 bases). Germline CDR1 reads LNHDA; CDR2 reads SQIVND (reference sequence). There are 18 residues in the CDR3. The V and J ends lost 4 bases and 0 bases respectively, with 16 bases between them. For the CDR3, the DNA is TGTGCCAGTAGTACCACAGGAACTCCAAGCTCTGGGGCCAACGTCCTGACTTTC. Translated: CASSTTGTPSSGANVLTF.

CDR3 nucleotide sequence: TGTGCCAGCTTCCGACAGAACACAGATACGCAGTATTTT. Translating it yields CASFRQNTDTQYF. The J gene is TRBJ2-3, the V gene TRBV7-9; weak D call: TRBD1 (5 bases). CDR1 and CDR2 from the germline V gene are SEHNR and FQNEAQ (reference sequence). The CDR3 is 13 amino acids. V lost 8 bases, J lost 2 bases, and 11 bases lay in between.

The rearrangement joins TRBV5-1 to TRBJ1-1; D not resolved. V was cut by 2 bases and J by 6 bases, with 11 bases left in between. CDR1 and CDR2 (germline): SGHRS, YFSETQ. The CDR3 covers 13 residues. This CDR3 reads CASSFSTESEAFF. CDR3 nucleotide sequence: TGCGCCAGCAGCTTTTCCACGGAGTCTGAAGCTTTCTTT.

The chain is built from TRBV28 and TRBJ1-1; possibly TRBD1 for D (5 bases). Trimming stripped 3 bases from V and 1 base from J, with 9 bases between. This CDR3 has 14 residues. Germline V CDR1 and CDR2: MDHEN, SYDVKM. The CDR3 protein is CASSFLGGNTEAFF. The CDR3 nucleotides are TGTGCCAGCAGTTTTCTCGGGGGGAACACTGAAGCTTTCTTT. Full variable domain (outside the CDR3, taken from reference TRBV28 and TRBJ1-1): DVKVTQSSRYLVKRTGEKVFLECVQDMDHENMFWYRQDPGLGLRLIYFSYDVKMKEKGDIPEGYSVSREKKERFSLILESASTNQTSMYLCASSFLGGNTEAFFGQGTRLTVV.

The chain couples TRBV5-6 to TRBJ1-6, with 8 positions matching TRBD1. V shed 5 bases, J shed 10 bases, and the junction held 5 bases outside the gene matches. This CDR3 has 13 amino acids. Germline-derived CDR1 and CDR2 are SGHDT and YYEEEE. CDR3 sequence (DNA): TGTGCCAGCAGTCGATCAGGGGGCTCACCCCTCCACTTT. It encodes CASSRSGGSPLHF.